This T cell receptor (beta chain) originates from a study of blood T cells in healthy people across ages. Study-wide points: Age advanced and TCR beta diversity per million T cells fell, roughly linearly.

Primers used in a second PCR of roughly 7 to 12 cycles were a sample-barcoded 5' primer and a J-beta primer mix. One entry per CDR3 protein results from TCRdb running MiXCR on the 5' RACE reads. The sample contains roughly 2 million distinct CDR3 sequences, roughly 52% of which appear only once. The CDR3 covers 14 residues. Trimming removed 2 bases from V and 2 bases from J, with 9 bases in between. From germline, CDR1 is LGHNA and CDR2 YNFKEQ. This clonotype occurred once. What it recognizes is unknown. Input material: blood. The sequence derives from a woman in her thirties or forties in good health. The genes are TRBV4-2 and TRBJ2-5; possible D gene TRBD1, 6 bases. CDR3 residues: CASSQFTGQETQYF. As DNA, the CDR3 is TGTGCCAGCAGCCAATTCACAGGGCAAGAGACCCAGTACTTC.